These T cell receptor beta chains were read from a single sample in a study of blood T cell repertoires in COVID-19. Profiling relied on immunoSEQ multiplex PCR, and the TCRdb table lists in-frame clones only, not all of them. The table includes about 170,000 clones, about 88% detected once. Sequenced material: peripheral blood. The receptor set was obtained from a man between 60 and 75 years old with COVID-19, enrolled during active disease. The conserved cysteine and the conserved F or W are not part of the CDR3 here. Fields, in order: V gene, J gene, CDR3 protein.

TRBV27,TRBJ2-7,ASTRQGLMEQY
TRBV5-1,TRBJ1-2,ASSPSGQAYYGYT
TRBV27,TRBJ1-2,ASSFVAAGGYGYT
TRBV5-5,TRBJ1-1,ASSRVGNTEAF
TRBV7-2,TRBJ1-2,ASSPAGTVNYGYT
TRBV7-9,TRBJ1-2,ASSLEMRGGYT
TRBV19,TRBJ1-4,ASSEQGPKKLF
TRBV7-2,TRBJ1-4,ASSLGTVAGGSTNEKLF
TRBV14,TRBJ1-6,ASSQVQGGSPLH
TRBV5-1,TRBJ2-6,ASSSTGFSGANVLT
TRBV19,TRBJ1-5,ASSIGQGAYQPQH
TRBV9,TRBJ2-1,ASSPARGGYNEQF
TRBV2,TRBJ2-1,ASSLEGLANNEQF